This is a list of T cell receptor beta chains from one sample in a study of blood T cell repertoires in COVID-19. The method was immunoSEQ multiplex PCR; TCRdb's version includes in-frame clones alone and lacks a portion of them. The sample has about 160,000 clones, about four fifths seen once. Sequencing was performed on peripheral blood. The receptors were gathered from a man in his 60s with active or convalescent COVID-19. CDR3s include the opening cysteine and the closing phenylalanine or tryptophan. The D gene is left open where the match is weak. Expanded clones get a size class; other rows say once, few or many, or leave the size out.

d_call	clone_size	v_call	j_call	cdr3_aa	cdr3_nt
TRBD1	.	TRBV5-1	TRBJ2-2	CASSVTGDTGELFF	TGCGCCAGCAGCGTGACAGGGGACACCGGGGAGCTGTTTTTT
.	.	TRBV5-6	TRBJ2-7	CASTSPPGFEQYF	TGTGCCAGCACCTCACCCCCGGGTTTTGAGCAGTACTTC
.	.	TRBV6-5	TRBJ2-7	CASSLTEGYEQYF	TGTGCCAGCAGTCTGACTGAAGGCTACGAGCAGTACTTC
.	once	TRBV6-2/TRBV6-3	TRBJ2-2	CASSRGQHTGELFF	TGTGCCAGCAGTCGAGGACAGCACACCGGGGAGCTGTTTTTT
TRBD1	.	TRBV11-2	TRBJ1-1	CASDPPGQGAQSTEAFF	TGTGCCAGCGACCCTCCGGGACAGGGGGCGCAAAGCACTGAAGCTTTCTTT
.	once	TRBV5-1	TRBJ2-1	CASSRPGSYNEQFF	TGCGCCAGCAGCCGGCCAGGAAGCTACAATGAGCAGTTCTTC
.	.	TRBV28	TRBJ1-2	CASSPGSYYGYTF	TGTGCCAGCAGTCCCGGGAGTTACTATGGCTACACCTTC
.	.	TRBV28	TRBJ1-2	CASRTTGTYGYTF	TGTGCCAGCAGGACCACAGGGACCTATGGCTACACCTTC
TRBD2	.	TRBV11-2	TRBJ2-3	CASSLVLAGGTEDTQYF	TGTGCCAGCAGCTTAGTACTGGCGGGGGGCACGGAAGATACGCAGTATTTT
.	.	TRBV5-1	TRBJ1-4	CASSLAEGAEKLFF	TGCGCCAGCAGCTTGGCCGAAGGGGCTGAAAAACTGTTTTTT
TRBD2	few	TRBV7-9	TRBJ2-5	CASSSRLAGDQETQYF	TGTGCCAGCAGCTCGCGACTAGCGGGGGACCAAGAGACCCAGTACTTC
TRBD1	.	TRBV6-1	TRBJ1-4	CASSEDRSTNEKLFF	TGTGCCAGCAGTGAGGACAGGTCAACTAATGAAAAACTGTTTTTT
.	.	TRBV5-8	TRBJ2-5	CASSLGRIETQYF	TGTGCCAGCAGCTTGGGCAGAATCGAGACCCAGTACTTC
.	.	TRBV5-6	TRBJ2-7	CASSLNTGSEQYF	TGTGCCAGCAGCTTGAATACAGGATCCGAGCAGTACTTC
TRBD2	few	TRBV6-5	TRBJ2-7	CASSVTGGTYEQYF	TGTGCCAGCAGCGTAACGGGGGGGACCTACGAGCAGTACTTC
TRBD1	.	TRBV4-2	TRBJ1-6	CASSLRDRIRSPLHF	TGTGCCAGCAGCCTTCGGGACAGGATACGATCACCCCTCCACTTT
TRBD1	once	TRBV10-2	TRBJ2-7	CASRNPGQGVSEQYF	TGCGCCAGCAGGAACCCGGGACAGGGGGTATCCGAGCAGTACTTC
TRBD1	.	TRBV6-1	TRBJ1-5	CASSDDRGLNQPQHF	TGTGCCAGCAGTGATGACAGGGGGCTCAATCAGCCCCAGCATTTT
.	.	TRBV12-3/TRBV12-4	TRBJ2-1	CASSLEASYEQFF	TGTGCCAGCAGTTTAGAGGCTAGCTATGAGCAGTTCTTC
TRBD1	.	TRBV5-1	TRBJ2-1	CASSLGSFRDRANEQFF	TGCGCCAGCAGCTTGGGCAGCTTTAGGGACAGGGCCAATGAGCAGTTCTTC
TRBD1	once	TRBV10-2	TRBJ2-7	CASHKLGQGSYEQYF	TGCGCCAGCCATAAACTGGGACAGGGGTCCTACGAGCAGTACTTC
.	.	TRBV5-4	TRBJ2-1	CASSSGLNEQFF	TGTGCCAGCAGCTCGGGGTTGAATGAGCAGTTCTTC
.	.	TRBV6-5	TRBJ1-2	CASQGSLYGYTF	TGTGCCAGCCAGGGGTCACTCTATGGCTACACCTTC
TRBD1	.	TRBV19	TRBJ1-5	CASQGQGDQPQHF	TGTGCCAGTCAGGGACAGGGAGATCAGCCCCAGCATTTT
.	once	TRBV5-1	TRBJ1-5	CASSKQGLDQPQHF	TGCGCCAGCAGCAAACAGGGACTAGATCAGCCCCAGCATTTT
TRBD2	many	TRBV28	TRBJ2-1	CASNRGVYEQFF	TGTGCCAGCAACCGGGGGGTCTATGAGCAGTTCTTC
.	.	TRBV24-1	TRBJ2-1	CATSDGFEDEQFF	TGTGCCACCAGTGATGGCTTTGAGGATGAGCAGTTCTTC
TRBD1	.	TRBV25-1	TRBJ1-1	CASGRGQGIGTEAFF	TGTGCCAGCGGGAGGGGACAGGGGATCGGCACTGAAGCTTTCTTT
TRBD1	.	TRBV9	TRBJ1-3	CASSLRAGTGGLYSGNTIYF	TGTGCCAGCAGCCTCCGAGCCGGGACAGGGGGACTTTACTCTGGAAACACCATATATTTT
TRBD1	.	TRBV6-5	TRBJ1-1	CATDRGRTEAFF	TGTGCCACGGACAGGGGGCGGACCGAAGCTTTCTTT
TRBD1	few	TRBV2	TRBJ2-7	CASLGQGYEQYF	TGTGCCAGCCTGGGACAGGGATACGAGCAGTACTTC
.	once	TRBV6-5	TRBJ2-5	CASSWPDQETQYF	TGTGCCAGCAGTTGGCCAGACCAAGAGACCCAGTACTTC
.	few	TRBV28	TRBJ1-1	CASSTGLAEAFF	TGTGCCAGCAGTACAGGGCTTGCTGAAGCTTTCTTT
TRBD1	.	TRBV2	TRBJ1-1	CASRAQTGTVNTEAFF	TGTGCCAGCAGAGCACAGACCGGGACAGTGAACACTGAAGCTTTCTTT
TRBD1	.	TRBV6-6	TRBJ1-5	CASSHRGQGIGDQPQHF	TGTGCCAGCAGTCATAGGGGACAGGGGATCGGAGATCAGCCCCAGCATTTT
TRBD1	.	TRBV6-1	TRBJ1-1	CASSELTGTGSTEAFF	TGTGCCAGCAGTGAATTAACCGGGACAGGGTCCACTGAAGCTTTCTTT
.	.	TRBV6-5	TRBJ1-5	CASRMVRDSNQPQHF	TGTGCCAGCAGAATGGTACGGGATAGCAATCAGCCCCAGCATTTT
.	.	TRBV9	TRBJ2-3	CASSLIGTLSTDTQYF	TGTGCCAGCAGCCTCATTGGGACTCTGAGCACAGATACGCAGTATTTT
TRBD2	.	TRBV15	TRBJ2-3	CATSRGLAGFTDTQYF	TGTGCCACCAGCAGGGGACTAGCGGGATTCACAGATACGCAGTATTTT
TRBD2	.	TRBV2	TRBJ2-5	CASNRLAGAETQYF	TGTGCCAGCAATCGACTAGCGGGAGCTGAGACCCAGTACTTC
TRBD1	.	TRBV28	TRBJ1-5	CASSATGTGGGNQPQHF	TGTGCCAGCAGCGCCACCGGGACAGGGGGCGGCAATCAGCCCCAGCATTTT
TRBD1	.	TRBV5-8	TRBJ2-5	CASSVGQGHETQYF	TGTGCCAGCAGCGTCGGACAGGGACACGAGACCCAGTACTTC
.	.	TRBV25-1	TRBJ2-3	CASTLQRQSTDTQYF	TGTGCCAGCACCCTACAGCGACAGAGCACAGATACGCAGTATTTT
.	.	TRBV5-4	TRBJ2-1	CASSLDHSYNEQFF	TGTGCCAGCAGCTTGGATCACTCCTACAATGAGCAGTTCTTC
TRBD1	.	TRBV7-2	TRBJ1-6	CASSFSQGGNSPLHF	TGTGCCAGCAGCTTTTCCCAGGGGGGTAATTCACCCCTCCACTTT